This T cell receptor (beta chain) was profiled in a study of cytomegalovirus exposure and HLA in healthy donors. To note about this clone: Antigen unknown.

PCR primers comprised 60 Vbeta and 13 Jbeta primers. Produced via immunoSEQ multiplex PCR; TCRdb's table is partial and in-frame only. The repertoire has over 150,000 clones, around 83% of them found once; the top ten carry about 0.89%. Study-level points and caveats: A missense variant in DCLRE1C was later tied to TCR beta V- and J-gene trimming.

The CDR3 consists of 15 residues. J was trimmed by 8 bases and V by 2 bases; bases with no gene match: 2. Germline V lookup: CDR1 MGHRA, CDR2 YSYEKL. The chain combines TRBV4-1 with TRBJ1-6; 11 nucleotides align to TRBD1. Sequenced: PBMCs. The source of this sequence is a girl aged 2 to 9 in good health and CMV-seropositive. Written as DNA, the CDR3 is TGCGCCAGCAGCCAATGGGACAGGGGGTATTCACCCCTCCACTTT. It yields the protein CASSQWDRGYSPLHF.